This T cell receptor (beta chain) is from a study of blood T cell repertoires in COVID-19 (dated by TCRdb to 2018 to 2020). Study-wide context: Samples from collaborators originated in the United States, Italy and Spain and spanned both the acute and convalescent phases of COVID-19. The prospective study material was composed of cDNA or gDNA derived from T cells, B-cell-depleted T cells, or PBMCs. Subjects who had been exposed to COVID-19, were actively infected with it, or had recovered from it provided the deeply sampled blood TCRbeta repertoires that made up the dataset. A freely available public database, intended as a resource for researchers studying the immune response to SARS-CoV-2, is where the repertoires were released. The samples were drawn from the first 160 participants of the ongoing ImmuneRACE study and from 1,254 subjects provided by 6 global collaborators. The sample metadata nearly always contained a de-identified subject ID, COVID-19 status, age in years and sex. Where available, HLA class I and class II types were taken from metadata supplied by the sample provider and were not determined by assay-based typing.

From cysteine to phenylalanine, the CDR3 is 13 amino acids long. CDR3 DNA is the only sequence kept; it has 39 bases, read in frame from the first base. The germline V gene sets CDR1 to SQVTM and CDR2 to ANQGSEA. The V and J ends are trimmed by 4 bases and 9 bases, leaving 16 bases between them. A word on this clone: Its target antigen remains unknown. Base qualities are not recorded, but no much larger clone differs from it by a single base.

Collaborating institutions collected whole blood in K2EDTA tubes following their own protocols. Collaborator samples were shipped for TCRbeta analysis as frozen whole blood, isolated PBMCs, or DNA extracted from either sample type. TCRbeta CDR3 regions were amplified from genomic DNA using the immunoSEQ Assay, a bias-controlled multiplex PCR. The source study handled its data this way. The number of nucleated cells in each sample was estimated from the amplification of reference gene primers within the assay. Sequence reads were collapsed and filtered to measure the absolute abundance of every unique TCRbeta CDR3 rearrangement. For each sample, productive Simpson clonality was calculated as the square root of Simpson's diversity index over productive rearrangements. TCRdb provides this immuneACCESS table in a form limited to in-frame rearrangements. Some clones are lacking; in checked studies, under half of them reflect an unresolved V gene, and why the rest are absent is not known. Clone size and the V and J calls come from that table; the DNA yielded D and trimming. The sample has some 200,000 clones on record, 85% to 90% of them singletons. 5.5% to 7% of the sample is in the top ten clones.

What the study reported, not specific to this receptor: How much clinical and demographic metadata was included differed by source and by participant, and the metadata was provided uncurated.

The V gene is TRBV29-1 and the J gene is TRBJ2-1; the D segment could be TRBD2, given 7 matching bases. The specimen was peripheral blood. The clonotype comes from a man of 80 years or more with acute or convalescent COVID-19. The DNA sequence is as follows: TGCAGCGTTGGGTCTAGCGGAGGGGGTGAGCAGTTCTTC. Its protein product is CSVGSSGGGEQFF.